This T cell receptor (beta chain) is drawn from a study of blood T cell repertoires in COVID-19. Study-level background: Collection of acute and convalescent COVID-19 samples took place in the United States, Italy and Spain. T cells, B-cell-depleted T cells, or PBMCs provided the cDNA or gDNA that served as material.

Original methodology: Nucleated cell number was recorded as an estimate derived from reference gene primer amplification. The data were produced by immunoSEQ multiplex PCR, yet TCRdb's version contains in-frame clones alone and is incomplete. V, J and clone size are taken as reported in that table, and D and trimming were inferred from the DNA itself. The sample records more than 65,000 clones, more than 65% being singletons. Unmatched junction bases numbered 5, after V lost 1 base and J lost 3 bases. This CDR3 has 15 amino acids. The germline V gene encodes CDR1 GTSNPN and CDR2 SVGIG (reference sequence).

This TCR was sampled from a woman aged 50 to 60 with acute or convalescent COVID-19. The sequencing input was peripheral blood. The chain recombines TRBV30 with TRBJ1-2; 10 bases agree with TRBD1. The CDR3 bases are TGTGCCTGGAGTGCCCTGACAGGGGGCCACTATGGCTACACCTTC. Protein product: CAWSALTGGHYGYTF.